A single sample is the source of the 16 T cell receptor beta chains below, sequenced in a study of blood T cell repertoires in COVID-19. The protocol was immunoSEQ multiplex PCR, while the TCRdb copy is restricted to in-frame clones and leaves out a portion. Of 110,000 to 150,000 clones in the sample, around 79% were seen once. Sequencing used peripheral blood. Receptors originate from a woman in her seventies with COVID-19, enrolled during active disease.

The chain combines TRBV28 with TRBJ1-3; the match to TRBD1 covers 9 bases. The CDR3 totals 16 residues. J was trimmed by 4 bases and V by 0 bases; bases with no gene match: 4. CDR1 is MDHEN, CDR2 SYDVKM, per germline. The CDR3 here is CASSLWGTGSGNTIYF. The CDR3 region has the DNA TGTGCCAGCAGTTTATGGGGGACAGGGTCAGGAAACACCATATATTTT. Drawing the rest from reference TRBV28 and TRBJ1-3, the complete variable domain is DVKVTQSSRYLVKRTGEKVFLECVQDMDHENMFWYRQDPGLGLRLIYFSYDVKMKEKGDIPEGYSVSREKKERFSLILESASTNQTSMYLCASSLWGTGSGNTIYFGEGSWLTVV.

This clone was picked up one time. The chain combines TRBV18 with TRBJ1-1, with D uncertain. The CDR3 spans 13 residues. V lost 6 bases to trimming and J lost 1 base, with 9 bases between them. CDR1 and CDR2 (germline): KGHSH, LQKENI. The CDR3 here is CASSYDKNTEAFF. CDR3 DNA: TGTGCCAGCTCCTACGACAAGAACACTGAAGCTTTCTTT. The full variable domain, in which reference TRBV18 and TRBJ1-1 provide the parts outside the CDR3, is NAGVMQNPRHLVRRRGQEARLRCSPMKGHSHVYWYRQLPEEGLKFMVYLQKENIIDESGMPKERFSAEFPKEGPSILRIQQVVRGDSAAYFCASSYDKNTEAFFGQGTRLTVV.

This rearrangement joins TRBV3-1 (or the pseudogene TRBV3-2) to TRBJ1-2, with 8 bases aligning to TRBD1. Germline V lookup: CDR1 LGHDT, CDR2 YNNKEL (reference sequence). Trimming removed 4 bases from V and 3 bases from J; junction bases left unmatched: 13. The CDR3 length is 17 residues. CDR3 nucleotide sequence: TGTGCCAGCAGCCCCGGACAGGGCCCCCCGAGGCACTATGGCTACACCTTC. Translated: CASSPGQGPPRHYGYTF.

The chain uses TRBV7-9 and TRBJ1-2, with D unclear. Per the germline V gene, CDR1 is SEHNR and CDR2 is FQNEAQ (reference sequence). This CDR3 contains 13 residues. Trimming took 5 bases from V and 13 from J, leaving 20 bases between them. The CDR3 loop reads CASSPVWAAKRTF. DNA for the CDR3: TGTGCCAGCAGCCCGGTGTGGGCAGCCAAACGCACCTTC.

The J gene is TRBJ1-2, the V gene TRBV30; TRBD1 aligns across 9 bases. The junction had 8 bases not matched to a gene; V was cut back by 4 bases and J by 8 bases. CDR1 GTSNPN and CDR2 SVGIG come from the germline V gene (reference sequence). The CDR3 is 13 residues long. The CDR3 region has the DNA TGTGCCTGGACCACGGACAGGGGCGGCGGCTACACCTTC. Its protein is CAWTTDRGGGYTF.

On this clone itself: The junction departs from germline at one end; a sequencing error may be responsible. The chain is built from TRBV4-2 and TRBJ1-4; 11 bases line up with TRBD1. This CDR3 has 15 residues. Germline CDR1 is LGHNA and CDR2 is YNFKEQ. In DNA form, the CDR3 reads TGTGTCAGCCAAGGGACAGGGGGGACTAATGAAAAACTGTTTTTT. Its protein product is CVSQGTGGTNEKLFF.

The V call is TRBV19, the J call TRBJ1-2, with 9 positions matching TRBD1. Germline lookup yields CDR1 LNHDA and CDR2 SQIVND (reference sequence). CDR3 length: 17 amino acids. With 5 bases clipped from V and 5 bases from J, the junction kept 15 bases outside the gene matches. CDR3 sequence (DNA): TGTGCCAGTAGTCCTCGGGAGACAGGGGGAGGAAGGTATGGCTACACCTTC. This codes for CASSPRETGGGRYGYTF.

The rearrangement uses TRBV18 and TRBJ1-5, with D possibly being TRBD1 (5 bases). Per germline, CDR1 KGHSH and CDR2 LQKENI. This CDR3 has 14 residues. V lost 5 bases and J lost 2, with 10 bases in between. The CDR3 spells CASSTQGGNQPQHF. The CDR3 nucleotides read TGTGCCAGCTCAACCCAGGGTGGCAATCAGCCCCAGCATTTT.

The rearrangement uses TRBV6-5 and TRBJ1-2; TRBD1 might be the D (6 bases). Germline V gives CDR1 MNHEY, CDR2 SVGAGI. Trimming shortened V by 6 bases and J by 7 bases, and 18 bases separated the two germline ends. The CDR3 is 14 amino acids. CDR3 residues: CASRPPGHGSGYTF. The CDR3 DNA follows: TGTGCCAGCAGACCTCCGGGACATGGTAGTGGCTACACCTTC.

This clone was observed a single time. The V call is TRBV5-6, the J call TRBJ1-4; D gene unclear. Trimming cost V 2 bases and J 6 bases, with 5 bases left between them. The germline gives CDR1 SGHDT, CDR2 YYEEEE. This CDR3 spans 12 amino acids. The CDR3 region is CASSLSDEKLFF. CDR3 DNA: TGTGCCAGCAGCTTATCCGATGAAAAACTGTTTTTT. The full variable domain, completed using reference TRBV5-6 and TRBJ1-4, is DAGVTQSPTHLIKTRGQQVTLRCSPKSGHDTVSWYQQALGQGPQFIFQYYEEEERQRGNFPDRFSGHQFPNYSSELNVNALLLGDSALYLCASSLSDEKLFFGSGTQLSVL.

The CDR3 coding sequence is TGTGCCAGCAGTGAAGAGGCGGGTAGAAAGCATTTT. It is translated as CASSEEAGRKHF. V usage is TRBV2 and J usage is TRBJ1-5; D uncertain. V lost 1 base and J 14 bases, leaving 12 bases between the germline ends. In germline, CDR1 is SNHLY, CDR2 FYNNEI. This CDR3 has 12 residues.

This sequence joins TRBV19 and TRBJ2-4; D is perhaps TRBD2 (6 bases). V lost 3 bases to trimming and J lost 1 base, with 10 bases between them. The CDR3 has 15 residues. From germline, CDR1 is LNHDA and CDR2 SQIVND (reference sequence). As DNA, the CDR3 is TGTGCCAGTAGTATTCGGGGGTCGGCCAAAAACATTCAGTACTTC. It yields the protein CASSIRGSAKNIQYF.

The rearrangement uses TRBV6-6 and TRBJ2-4, with 11 bases that match TRBD2. V dropped 5 bases and J dropped 7; count of bases not matched to a gene: 13. CDR3 size: 17 residues. Germline V gene data show CDR1 as MNHNY and CDR2 as SVGAGI (reference sequence). The CDR3 region is CASSRTSGGTQGNIQYF. The DNA for the CDR3 is TGTGCCAGCAGTCGAACTAGCGGGGGCACCCAAGGGAACATTCAGTACTTC.

The chain combines TRBV6-5 with TRBJ2-1; no clear D gene. The CDR3 contains 15 residues. In germline, CDR1 is MNHEY, CDR2 SVGAGI. Trimming stripped 2 bases from V and 2 bases from J, with 10 bases between. CDR3 protein: CASSYGGGTYNEQFF. The CDR3 DNA sequence: TGTGCCAGCAGTTACGGCGGCGGAACCTACAATGAGCAGTTCTTC.

The CDR3 region has the DNA TGTGCCAGCAGCTCGGGGACAGGGGTAGAGACCCAGTACTTC. This sequence encodes CASSSGTGVETQYF. This chain links TRBV7-3 with TRBJ2-5; 10 positions match TRBD1. Germline V gene sequence: CDR1 SGHTA, CDR2 FQGTGA. V shed 4 bases, J shed 4 bases, and the junction held 3 bases outside the gene matches. The CDR3 spans 14 residues.

This clone turned up a few times. The genes are TRBV20-1 and TRBJ2-1, with D maybe TRBD2 (6 bases). The CDR3 loop spans 13 amino acids. Deletions cut 3 bases from V and 8 bases from J, with 14 bases between. Germline V lookup: CDR1 DFQATT, CDR2 SNEGSKA (reference sequence). This CDR3 reads CSASRRREDEQFF. CDR3 in DNA: TGCAGTGCTAGTCGAAGGCGGGAAGATGAGCAGTTCTTC.